A selection of T cell receptor beta chains follows, all from one sample in a study of cytotoxic CD8 clonotypes in ibrutinib-treated CLL. Only in-frame clones appear in the TCRdb table, and some are missing; sequencing was by immunoSEQ multiplex PCR. The sample records approximately 300,000 clones, about 80% being singletons. Sequences were derived from PBMCs, sampled before ibrutinib treatment. Receptors originate from a human donor with chronic lymphocytic leukemia. Each CDR3 is given with its conserved first and last residue. A D gene is named only where the DNA matches it firmly. Only some rows state a clone size, as once, few, many or a class for expanded clones.

TRBV5-1,.,TRBJ1-3,TRBD1,TGCGCCAGCAGCTCGACAGGGGTGGTTGGAAACACCATATATTTT,CASSSTGVVGNTIYF
TRBV5-1,.,TRBJ1-1,.,TGCGCCAGCAGCTTGGACAGGATAAAGGCTTTCTTT,CASSLDRIKAFF
TRBV9,.,TRBJ2-7,TRBD2,TGTGCCAGCAGCGATGCTAGCGGGAGCGACGAGCAGTACTTC,CASSDASGSDEQYF
TRBV5-4,once,TRBJ2-7,.,TGTGCCAGCAGCTTGGTTTTTGGGGAAAGAGAGTACTTC,CASSLVFGEREYF
TRBV25-1,.,TRBJ1-5,.,TGTGCCAGCAGCTCGGGGGGGGCCACCAATCAGCCCCAGCATTTT,CASSSGGATNQPQHF
TRBV5-1,.,TRBJ1-3,.,TGCGCCAGCAGCCAAAATCCGGGACGATTGTCTGGAAACACCATATATTTT,CASSQNPGRLSGNTIYF
TRBV15,once,TRBJ1-2,.,TGTGCCACCAGCAGAAAGCCGGGACGGGCGTTACTGGACGGCTACACCTTC,CATSRKPGRALLDGYTF
TRBV27,.,TRBJ1-6,TRBD1,TGTGCCAGCAGTCTCCTGGGACAGCCAGATTCACCCCTCCACTTT,CASSLLGQPDSPLHF
TRBV7-2,.,TRBJ1-2,.,TGTGCCAGCAGCTTCTTACGGACCAACCCTACCTTC,CASSFLRTNPTF
TRBV6-5,many,TRBJ2-7,TRBD1,TGTGCCAGCAGTTACTCGACAGGGTGGCCATACGAGCAGTACTTC,CASSYSTGWPYEQYF
TRBV29-1,once,TRBJ2-1,.,TGCAGCGTTAAGTCTGGTGAGCAGTTCTTC,CSVKSGEQFF
TRBV7-9,.,TRBJ1-5,.,TGTGCCAGCAGCTTAGACGGAGTTTTTCAGCCCCAGCATTTT,CASSLDGVFQPQHF
TRBV25-1,.,TRBJ2-5,.,TGTGCCAGCAGTGGCCGGCGGGGGCCCTCGACTTGGGAGACCCAGTACTTC,CASSGRRGPSTWETQYF
TRBV15,.,TRBJ2-7,.,TGTGCCACCAGCAGAGGGGGTTCGGGCTACGAGCAGTACTTC,CATSRGGSGYEQYF
TRBV7-9,.,TRBJ2-7,TRBD2,TGTGCCAGCAGCTTTTTCGGGACTAGCGGAACCTACGAGCAGTACTTC,CASSFFGTSGTYEQYF
TRBV20-1,.,TRBJ2-1,.,TGCAGTGCTAGAGTACTGTTGGAGCAGTTCTTC,CSARVLLEQFF
TRBV15,.,TRBJ1-5,.,TGTGCCACCAGCAGAGATCAGGGTCAGCCCCAGCATTTT,CATSRDQGQPQHF
TRBV6-5,.,TRBJ2-7,.,TGTGCCAGCACTAAAGGACAGACTTACGAGCAGTACTTC,CASTKGQTYEQYF
TRBV5-4,.,TRBJ2-1,TRBD2,TGTGCCAGCAGTCCTGGGACTAGCGGGAGCGGATACAATGAGCAGTTCTTC,CASSPGTSGSGYNEQFF
TRBV2,.,TRBJ2-3,.,TGTGCCAGCGCTAGCACAGATACGCAGTATTTT,CASASTDTQYF
TRBV7-2,.,TRBJ1-2,.,TGTGCCAGCAGCCCCGAGGCGGGGTTTTCTTTCTATGGCTACACCTTC,CASSPEAGFSFYGYTF
TRBV30,.,TRBJ2-7,TRBD1,TGTGCCTGGAGTACCGGGACAGAATACGAGCAGTACTTC,CAWSTGTEYEQYF
TRBV30,.,TRBJ2-2,TRBD2,TGTGCCTGGAGTTGGACTAGCGTTAACACCGGGGAGCTGTTTTTT,CAWSWTSVNTGELFF
TRBV6-5,.,TRBJ2-7,TRBD1,TGTGCCAGCAGTACCCACCCACAGGGGCTCTACGAGCAGTACTTC,CASSTHPQGLYEQYF
TRBV7-6,once,TRBJ2-1,TRBD2,TGTGCCAGCAGCTATCGGACTAGCGGCAACAATGAGCAGTTCTTC,CASSYRTSGNNEQFF
TRBV4-3,.,TRBJ2-1,TRBD1,TGCGCCAGCAGCCTACAGACAGGGGTAGGTTTGTCCTACAATGAGCAGTTCTTC,CASSLQTGVGLSYNEQFF